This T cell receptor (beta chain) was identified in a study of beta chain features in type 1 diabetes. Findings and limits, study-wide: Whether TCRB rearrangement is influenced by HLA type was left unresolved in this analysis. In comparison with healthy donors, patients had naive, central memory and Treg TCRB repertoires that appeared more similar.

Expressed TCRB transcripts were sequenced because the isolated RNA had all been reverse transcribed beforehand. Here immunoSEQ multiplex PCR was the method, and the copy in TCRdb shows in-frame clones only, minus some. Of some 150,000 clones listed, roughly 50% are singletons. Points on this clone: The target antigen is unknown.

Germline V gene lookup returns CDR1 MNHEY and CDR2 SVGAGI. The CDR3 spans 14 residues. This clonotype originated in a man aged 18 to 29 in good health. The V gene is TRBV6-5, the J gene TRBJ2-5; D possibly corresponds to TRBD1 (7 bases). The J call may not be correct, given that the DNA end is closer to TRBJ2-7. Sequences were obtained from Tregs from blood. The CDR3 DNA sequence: TGTGCCAGCAGTTCGGACAGGAGGGGGGTCGAGCAGTACTTC. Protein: CASSSDRRGVEQYF.